These 6 T cell receptor beta chains came from one sample sequenced in a study of identical twins. From the 5' RACE reads, TCRdb called clonotypes with MiXCR, one entry per CDR3 protein. The sample has fewer than 550,000 distinct CDR3 sequences; roughly an eighth are singletons. The same sample was also used in a study of yellow fever vaccine responses in identical twins.

The material sequenced was CD4+ T cells sorted from blood. These receptors came from a woman aged 18-29 years in good health.

This clonotype was seen more than once but under ten times. The chain uses TRBV5-7 and TRBJ2-6; 10 positions agree with TRBD1. TRBV5-7 is noted as an ORF with a role that remains uncertain. V lost 5 bases to trimming and J lost 1 base; unmatched junction nucleotides: 6. There are 17 residues in the CDR3. The CDR3 DNA sequence: TGTGCCAGCAGTCCGGGACAGGGGTTATCTGGGGCCAACGTCCTGACTTTC. As protein: CASSPGQGLSGANVLTF.

In this sample, this clonotype turned up a few times. V and J are TRBV11-2 and TRBJ2-5, with D perhaps TRBD1 (5 bases). Trimming stripped 2 bases from V and 2 bases from J, with 9 bases between. Per the germline V gene, CDR1 is SGHAT and CDR2 is FQNNGV. The CDR3 has 14 amino acids. The CDR3 sequence is CASSLSDRQETQYF. The CDR3 coding sequence is TGTGCCAGCAGCTTATCCGACAGACAAGAGACCCAGTACTTC.

This clonotype has ten or more counts. V and J are TRBV29-1 and TRBJ2-2; D is unresolved. This CDR3 is 14 amino acids long. The V gene lost 7 bases and the J gene lost 7 bases, with 19 bases spanning the gap. Germline V gene lookup returns CDR1 SQVTM and CDR2 ANQGSEA. As DNA, the CDR3 is TGCAGCGGCCGAGAGGTCGGAGTAGACGGGGAGCTGTTTTTT. It encodes CSGREVGVDGELFF.

This clonotype was counted ten times or more. The chain combines TRBV12-3 or TRBV12-4 with TRBJ2-5; possibly TRBD1 for D (7 bases). The CDR3 sequence is 14 residues long. Trimming took 4 bases from V and 0 from J, leaving 9 bases between them. CDR3 in amino acids: CASSSRGDQETQYF. The CDR3 DNA reads TGTGCCAGCAGTTCCAGGGGGGACCAAGAGACCCAGTACTTC.

The chain joins TRBV3-1 to TRBJ2-7; D not certain. The CDR3 runs to 15 residues. The V end was cut by 0 bases, the J end by 2 bases, with 11 bases between. CDR1 and CDR2 from the germline V gene are LGHDT and YNNKEL (reference sequence). The CDR3 nucleotides are TGTGCCAGCAGCCAAGATATGACACCTACCTACGAGCAGTACTTC. Protein product: CASSQDMTPTYEQYF.

This clonotype was found many times. The gene calls are TRBV5-1 and TRBJ1-6; 7 nucleotides line up with TRBD1. The V and J ends lost 4 bases and 9 bases, in that order; junction bases with no gene match: 7. Germline-derived CDR1 and CDR2 are SGHRS and YFSETQ. The CDR3 is made up of 14 amino acids. This chain's CDR3 is CASSLTGEISPLHF. DNA of the CDR3: TGCGCCAGCAGCCTTACAGGGGAAATTTCACCCCTCCACTTT. Combining the CDR3 with reference TRBV5-1 and TRBJ1-6 gives the whole variable domain KAGVTQTPRYLIKTRGQQVTLSCSPISGHRSVSWYQQTPGQGLQFLFEYFSETQRNKGNFPGRFSGRQFSNSRSEMNVSTLELGDSALYLCASSLTGEISPLHFGNGTRLTVT.